The clone carrying this T cell receptor (beta chain) occurred once. Its antigen is unknown. The sample carries other DNA sequences with the same CDR3. The data derive from a study of shared clonotypes between healthy human individuals. When replicate PCRs were run on sorted subsets, they used approximately 210 ng DNA, around 33,000 T cell genomes. The repertoire was sequenced with immunoSEQ multiplex PCR; TCRdb's copy has only in-frame clones and lacks some. The table records over 1.4 million clones, 96% of them present only once. Trimming shortened V by 2 bases and J by 5 bases, and 5 bases separated the two germline ends. The CDR3 is 12 amino acids. Germline CDR1 reads SGDLS; CDR2 reads YYNGEE. Memory CD4+ cells were the fraction left after CD45RA+ naive selection. The study, taken as a whole, reports: Across subsets, estimated richness was generally greater for naive than for memory populations. Limitation of the genetic and exposure-history diversity represented came from the few donors.

This rearrangement joins TRBV9 to TRBJ1-5; D not resolved. This TCR derives from a man aged 25 to 45 in good health. Sequencing was done on a sample of naive CD4+ T cells sorted from blood. Documented subset: CD45RA+ positively selected. The CDR3 bases are TGTGCCAGCAGCGTGGGTGATCAGCCCCAGCATTTT. Protein product: CASSVGDQPQHF.